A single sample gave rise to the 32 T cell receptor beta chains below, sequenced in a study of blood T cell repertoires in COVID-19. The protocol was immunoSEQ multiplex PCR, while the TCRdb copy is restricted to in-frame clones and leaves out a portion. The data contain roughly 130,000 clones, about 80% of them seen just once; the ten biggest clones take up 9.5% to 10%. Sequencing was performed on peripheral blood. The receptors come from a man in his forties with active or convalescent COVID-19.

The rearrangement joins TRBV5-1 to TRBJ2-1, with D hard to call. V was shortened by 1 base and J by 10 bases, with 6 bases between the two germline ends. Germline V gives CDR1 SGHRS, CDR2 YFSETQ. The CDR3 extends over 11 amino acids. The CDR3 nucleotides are TGCGCCAGCAGCTTGTCTAACGAGCAGTTCTTC. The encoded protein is CASSLSNEQFF.

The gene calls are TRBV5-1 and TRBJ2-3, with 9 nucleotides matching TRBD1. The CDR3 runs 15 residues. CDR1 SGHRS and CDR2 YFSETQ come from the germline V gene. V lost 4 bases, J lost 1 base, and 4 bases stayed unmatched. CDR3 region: CASSRGQGGTDTQYF. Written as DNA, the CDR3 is TGCGCCAGCAGCCGGGGACAGGGAGGCACAGATACGCAGTATTTT.

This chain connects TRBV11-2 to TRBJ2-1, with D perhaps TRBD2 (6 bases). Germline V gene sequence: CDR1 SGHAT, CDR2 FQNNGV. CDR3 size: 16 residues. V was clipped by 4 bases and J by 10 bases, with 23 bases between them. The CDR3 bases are TGTGCCAGCAGCTCGGTGACTAGAGCTCCCGCTAACGAGCAGTTCTTC. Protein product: CASSSVTRAPANEQFF.

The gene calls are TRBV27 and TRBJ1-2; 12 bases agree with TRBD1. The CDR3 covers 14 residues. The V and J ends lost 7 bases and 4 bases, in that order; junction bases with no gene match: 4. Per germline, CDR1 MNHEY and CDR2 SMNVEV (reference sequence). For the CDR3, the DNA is TGTGCCAGCACCGGGACAGGGGGCGGCTATGGCTACACCTTC. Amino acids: CASTGTGGGYGYTF.

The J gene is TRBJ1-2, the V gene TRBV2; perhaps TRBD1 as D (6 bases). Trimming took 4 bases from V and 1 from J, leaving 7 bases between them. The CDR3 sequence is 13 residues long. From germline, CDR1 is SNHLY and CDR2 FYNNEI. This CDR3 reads CASSVDSNYGYTF. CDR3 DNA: TGTGCCAGCAGTGTGGACAGTAACTATGGCTACACCTTC.

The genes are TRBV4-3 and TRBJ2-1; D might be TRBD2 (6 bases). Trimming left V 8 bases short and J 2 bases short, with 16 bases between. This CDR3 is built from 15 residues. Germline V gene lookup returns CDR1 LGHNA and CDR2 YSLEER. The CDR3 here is CASGKDYPTYNEQFF. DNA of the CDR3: TGCGCCAGCGGCAAGGACTACCCCACCTACAATGAGCAGTTCTTC.

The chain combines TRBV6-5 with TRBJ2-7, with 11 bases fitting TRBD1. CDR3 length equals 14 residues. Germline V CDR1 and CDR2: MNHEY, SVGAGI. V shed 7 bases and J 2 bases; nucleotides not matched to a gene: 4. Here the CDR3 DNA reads TGTGCCAGCACCGGGACAGGGGGGACCTACGAGCAGTACTTC. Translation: CASTGTGGTYEQYF.

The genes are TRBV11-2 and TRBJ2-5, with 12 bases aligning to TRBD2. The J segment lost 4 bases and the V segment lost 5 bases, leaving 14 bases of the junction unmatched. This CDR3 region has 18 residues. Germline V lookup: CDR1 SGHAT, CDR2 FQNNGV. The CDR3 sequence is CASSPAVGLLAGGETQYF. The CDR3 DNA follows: TGTGCCAGCAGCCCCGCGGTAGGACTACTAGCGGGGGGAGAGACCCAGTACTTC.

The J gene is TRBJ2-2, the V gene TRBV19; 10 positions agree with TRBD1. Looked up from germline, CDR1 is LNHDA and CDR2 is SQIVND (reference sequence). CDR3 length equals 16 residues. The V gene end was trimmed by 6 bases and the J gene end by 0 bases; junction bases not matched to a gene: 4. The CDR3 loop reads CASSPGTGANTGELFF. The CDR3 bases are TGTGCCAGTAGCCCCGGGACAGGGGCGAACACCGGGGAGCTGTTTTTT.

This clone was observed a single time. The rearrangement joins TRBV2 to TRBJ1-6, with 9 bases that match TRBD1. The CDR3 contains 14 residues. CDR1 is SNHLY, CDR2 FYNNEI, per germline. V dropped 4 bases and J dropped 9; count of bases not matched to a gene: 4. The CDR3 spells CASSAGQGSSPLHF. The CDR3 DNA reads TGTGCCAGCAGTGCGGGACAGGGAAGTTCACCCCTCCACTTT.

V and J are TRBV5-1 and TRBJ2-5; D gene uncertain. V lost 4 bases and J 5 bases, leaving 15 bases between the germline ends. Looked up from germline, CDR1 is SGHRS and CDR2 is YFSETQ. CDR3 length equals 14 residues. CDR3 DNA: TGCGCCAGCAGCCAAGAGGAATCTTGGGAGACCCAGTACTTC. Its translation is CASSQEESWETQYF. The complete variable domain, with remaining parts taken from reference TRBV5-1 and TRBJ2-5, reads KAGVTQTPRYLIKTRGQQVTLSCSPISGHRSVSWYQQTPGQGLQFLFEYFSETQRNKGNFPGRFSGRQFSNSRSEMNVSTLELGDSALYLCASSQEESWETQYFGPGTRLLVL.

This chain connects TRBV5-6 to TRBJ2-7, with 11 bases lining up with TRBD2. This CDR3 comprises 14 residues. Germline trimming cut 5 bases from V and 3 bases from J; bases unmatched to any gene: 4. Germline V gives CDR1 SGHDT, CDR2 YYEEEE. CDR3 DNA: TGTGCCAGCAGGCCGCTAGCGGGGGGCTACGAGCAGTACTTC. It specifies CASRPLAGGYEQYF.

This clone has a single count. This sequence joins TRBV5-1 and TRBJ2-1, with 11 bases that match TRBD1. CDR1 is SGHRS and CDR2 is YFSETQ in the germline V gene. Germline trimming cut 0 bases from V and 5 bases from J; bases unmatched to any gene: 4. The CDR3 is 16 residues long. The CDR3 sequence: CASSLAGQGANNEQFF. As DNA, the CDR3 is TGCGCCAGCAGCTTGGCTGGACAGGGGGCTAACAATGAGCAGTTCTTC.

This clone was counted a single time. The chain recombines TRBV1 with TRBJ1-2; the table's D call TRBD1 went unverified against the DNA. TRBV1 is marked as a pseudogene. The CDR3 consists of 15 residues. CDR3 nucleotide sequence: TGCACCAGCAGCCAAGATCAAACAGGGGAGAGAGGCTACACCTTC. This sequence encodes CTSSQDQTGERGYTF.

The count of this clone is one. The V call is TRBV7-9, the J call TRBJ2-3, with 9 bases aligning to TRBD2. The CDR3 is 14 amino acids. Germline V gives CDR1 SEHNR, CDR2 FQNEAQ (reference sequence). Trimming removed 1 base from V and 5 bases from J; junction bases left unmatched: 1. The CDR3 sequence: CASSLGAGGDTQYF. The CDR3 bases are TGTGCCAGCAGCTTAGGAGCGGGGGGAGATACGCAGTATTTT. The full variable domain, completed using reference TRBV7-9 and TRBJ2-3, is DTGVSQNPRHKITKRGQNVTFRCDPISEHNRLYWYRQTLGQGPEFLTYFQNEAQLEKSRLLSDRFSAERPKGSFSTLEIQRTEQGDSAMYLCASSLGAGGDTQYFGPGTRLTVL.

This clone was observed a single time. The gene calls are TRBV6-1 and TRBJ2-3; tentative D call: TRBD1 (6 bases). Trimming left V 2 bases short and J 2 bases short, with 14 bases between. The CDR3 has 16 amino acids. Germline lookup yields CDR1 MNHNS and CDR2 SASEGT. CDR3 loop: CASSERRDTYTDTQYF. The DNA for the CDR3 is TGTGCCAGCAGTGAACGCCGGGACACCTACACAGATACGCAGTATTTT.

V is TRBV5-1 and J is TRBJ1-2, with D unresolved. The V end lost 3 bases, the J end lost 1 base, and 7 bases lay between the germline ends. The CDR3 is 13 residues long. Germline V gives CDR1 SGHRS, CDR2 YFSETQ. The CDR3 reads CASSSGDNYGYTF. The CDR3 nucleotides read TGCGCCAGCAGCTCCGGGGATAACTATGGCTACACCTTC.

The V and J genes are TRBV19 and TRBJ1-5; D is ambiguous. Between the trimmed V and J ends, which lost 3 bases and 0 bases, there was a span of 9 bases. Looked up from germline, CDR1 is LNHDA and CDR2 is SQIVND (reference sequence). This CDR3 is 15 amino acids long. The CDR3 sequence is CASSIEGPSNQPQHF. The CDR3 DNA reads TGTGCCAGTAGTATTGAGGGTCCTAGCAATCAGCCCCAGCATTTT.

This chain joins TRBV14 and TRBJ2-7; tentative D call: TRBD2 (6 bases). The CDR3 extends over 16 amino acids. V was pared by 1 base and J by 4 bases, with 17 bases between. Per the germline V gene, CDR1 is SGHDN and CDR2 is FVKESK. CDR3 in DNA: TGTGCCAGCAGCCAAGTCGCGGGACTGGGACGGTACGAGCAGTACTTC. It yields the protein CASSQVAGLGRYEQYF.

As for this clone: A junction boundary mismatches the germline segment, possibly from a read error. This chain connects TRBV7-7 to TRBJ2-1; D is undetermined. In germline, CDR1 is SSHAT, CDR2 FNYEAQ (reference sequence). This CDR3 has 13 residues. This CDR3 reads CASSSTPRNEQFF. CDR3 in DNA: TGTGCTAGCAGCTCCACCCCGCGCAATGAGCAGTTCTTC.

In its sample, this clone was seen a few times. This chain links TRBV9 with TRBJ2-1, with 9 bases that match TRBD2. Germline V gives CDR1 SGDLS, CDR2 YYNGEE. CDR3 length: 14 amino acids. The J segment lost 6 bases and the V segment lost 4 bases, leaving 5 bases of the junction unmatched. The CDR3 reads CASSMSSGANEQFF. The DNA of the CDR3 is TGTGCCAGCAGCATGTCTAGCGGGGCCAATGAGCAGTTCTTC.

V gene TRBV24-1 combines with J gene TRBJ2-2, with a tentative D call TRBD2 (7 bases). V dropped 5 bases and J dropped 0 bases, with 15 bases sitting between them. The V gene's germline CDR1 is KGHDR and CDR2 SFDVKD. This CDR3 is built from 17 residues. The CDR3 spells CATSAQGGGANTGELFF. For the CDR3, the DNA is TGTGCCACCAGTGCCCAAGGGGGGGGCGCGAACACCGGGGAGCTGTTTTTT.

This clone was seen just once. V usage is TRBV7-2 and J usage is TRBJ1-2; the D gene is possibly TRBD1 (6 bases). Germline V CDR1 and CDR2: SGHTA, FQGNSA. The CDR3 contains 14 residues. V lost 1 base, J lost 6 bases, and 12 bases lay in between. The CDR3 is CASSLGPRQDGYTF. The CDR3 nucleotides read TGTGCCAGCAGCTTAGGCCCCCGACAGGATGGCTACACCTTC.

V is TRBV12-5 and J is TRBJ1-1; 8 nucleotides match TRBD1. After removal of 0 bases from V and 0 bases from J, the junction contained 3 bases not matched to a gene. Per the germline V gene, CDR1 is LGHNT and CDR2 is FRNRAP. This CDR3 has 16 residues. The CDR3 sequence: CASGLVGTGLNTEAFF. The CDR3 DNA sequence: TGTGCTAGTGGTTTGGTAGGGACAGGATTGAACACTGAAGCTTTCTTT.

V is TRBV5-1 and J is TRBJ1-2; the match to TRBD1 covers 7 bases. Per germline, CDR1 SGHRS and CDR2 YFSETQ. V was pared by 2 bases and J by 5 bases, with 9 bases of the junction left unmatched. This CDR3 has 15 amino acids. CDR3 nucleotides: TGCGCCAGCAGCTTAGAGGCCGGGACAGCTTATGGCTACACCTTC. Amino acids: CASSLEAGTAYGYTF.

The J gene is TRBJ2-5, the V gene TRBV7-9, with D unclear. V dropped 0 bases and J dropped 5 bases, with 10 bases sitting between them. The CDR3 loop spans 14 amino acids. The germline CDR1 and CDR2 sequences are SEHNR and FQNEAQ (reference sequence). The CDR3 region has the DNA TGTGCCAGCAGCTTAGCAAACATGAGGGAGACCCAGTACTTC. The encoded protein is CASSLANMRETQYF.

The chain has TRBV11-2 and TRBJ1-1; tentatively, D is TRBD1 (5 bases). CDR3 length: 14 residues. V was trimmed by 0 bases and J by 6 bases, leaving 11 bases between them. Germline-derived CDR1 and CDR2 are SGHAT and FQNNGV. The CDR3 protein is CASSLDGRVAEAFF. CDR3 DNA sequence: TGTGCCAGCAGCTTAGATGGCAGGGTCGCTGAAGCTTTCTTT. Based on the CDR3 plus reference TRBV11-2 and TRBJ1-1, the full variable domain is EAGVAQSPRYKIIEKRQSVAFWCNPISGHATLYWYQQILGQGPKLLIQFQNNGVVDDSQLPKDRFSAERLKGVDSTLKIQPAKLEDSAVYLCASSLDGRVAEAFFGQGTRLTVV.

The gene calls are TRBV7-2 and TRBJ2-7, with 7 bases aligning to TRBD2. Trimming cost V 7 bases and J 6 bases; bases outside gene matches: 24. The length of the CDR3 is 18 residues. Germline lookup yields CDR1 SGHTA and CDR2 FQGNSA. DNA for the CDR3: TGTGCCAGCACCCCTGATCTGACCCTGCTAGCGGTCCCCCCCGAGCAGTACTTC. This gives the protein CASTPDLTLLAVPPEQYF. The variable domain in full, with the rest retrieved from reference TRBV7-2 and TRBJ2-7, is GAGVSQSPSNKVTEKGKDVELRCDPISGHTALYWYRQSLGQGLEFLIYFQGNSAPDKSGLPSDRFSAERTGGSVSTLTIQRTQQEDSAVYLCASTPDLTLLAVPPEQYFGPGTRLTVT.

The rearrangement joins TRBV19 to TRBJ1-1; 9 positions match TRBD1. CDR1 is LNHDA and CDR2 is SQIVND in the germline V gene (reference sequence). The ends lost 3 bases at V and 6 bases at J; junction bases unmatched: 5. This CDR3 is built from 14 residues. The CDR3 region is CASSIRDREAEAFF. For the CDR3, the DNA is TGTGCCAGTAGTATTCGGGACAGGGAGGCTGAAGCTTTCTTT.

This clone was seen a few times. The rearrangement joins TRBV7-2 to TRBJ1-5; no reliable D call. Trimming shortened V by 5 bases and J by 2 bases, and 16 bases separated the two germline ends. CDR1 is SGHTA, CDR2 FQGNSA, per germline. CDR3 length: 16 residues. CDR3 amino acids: CASSQESGIGNQPQHF. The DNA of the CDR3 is TGTGCCAGCAGCCAGGAGTCGGGGATCGGCAATCAGCCCCAGCATTTT.

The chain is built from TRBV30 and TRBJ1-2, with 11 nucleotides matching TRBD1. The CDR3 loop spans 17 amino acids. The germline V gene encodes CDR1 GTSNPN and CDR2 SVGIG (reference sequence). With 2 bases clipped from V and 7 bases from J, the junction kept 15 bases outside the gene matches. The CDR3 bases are TGTGCCTGGAGTCCAAGGCCGGGACAGGGGGTTCCTTCTGGCTACACCTTC. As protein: CAWSPRPGQGVPSGYTF.

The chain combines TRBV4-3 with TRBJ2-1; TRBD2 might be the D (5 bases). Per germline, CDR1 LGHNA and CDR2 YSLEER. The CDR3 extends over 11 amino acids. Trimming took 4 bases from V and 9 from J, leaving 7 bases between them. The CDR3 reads CASSLRGEQFF. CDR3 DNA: TGCGCCAGCAGCCTCCGGGGTGAGCAGTTCTTC.